This entry concerns a single TCR beta chain. In the source study's methods: From reference gene primer amplification, estimates of nucleated cell counts were derived. The method was immunoSEQ multiplex PCR; TCRdb's version includes in-frame clones alone and lacks a portion of them. V, J and clone size are those of that table, while D and trimming were read from the DNA. Found here are more than 300,000 clones, 70% to 90% of them singletons; the top ten hold less than 1.5%. The length of the CDR3 is 15 residues. Germline values: CDR1 KGHSH, CDR2 LQKENI. The ends were cut back, 4 bases at V and 1 base at J, with 11 bases in the middle. This entry belongs to a study of blood T cell repertoires in COVID-19. As for the study in general: Samples representing acute and convalescent COVID-19 were sourced from the United States, Italy and Spain. In each case, the material was cDNA or gDNA derived from T cells, B-cell-depleted T cells, or PBMCs.

In terms of age and location, participants ranged from about 18 to 95 years and lived in fewer than 30 US areas. The sample taken for sequencing was PBMCs or T cells enriched from blood (not recorded which). The receptor was isolated from a woman aged 18-35 years who had recovered from COVID-19. The V and J genes are TRBV18 and TRBJ1-5; D might be TRBD1 (6 bases). The CDR3 here is CASSLQGRSNQPQHF. The DNA of the CDR3 is TGTGCCAGCTCACTACAGGGACGGAGCAATCAGCCCCAGCATTTT.